Presented here are 18 T cell receptor beta chains from one specimen sequenced in a study of T cells after yellow fever vaccination. Using its own MiXCR run on the 5' RACE reads, TCRdb lists one record per CDR3 protein. The sample shows approximately 130,000 distinct CDR3 sequences, roughly 15% of them seen only once. Sequenced material: CD8+ T cells sorted from PBMCs, taken 5 days after the yellow fever booster vaccination. The receptors were gathered from a man aged 18 to 29 who received the YFV17D yellow fever vaccine.

The gene calls are TRBV7-9 and TRBJ2-1; D might be TRBD2 (7 bases). V shed 0 bases and J shed 8 bases, with 14 bases lying between them. Germline loops: CDR1 SEHNR, CDR2 FQNEAQ (reference sequence). CDR3 length equals 15 residues. The CDR3 DNA is TGTGCCAGCAGCTTAGCGGGGGGGCTCAGTGATGAGCAGTTCTTC. Translation gives CASSLAGGLSDEQFF.

This chain connects TRBV28 to TRBJ1-2, with a weak D call TRBD1 (5 bases). V lost 2 bases to trimming and J lost 2 bases, with 9 bases between them. CDR1 is MDHEN and CDR2 is SYDVKM in the germline V gene. The CDR3 contains 14 residues. The CDR3 here is CASSLTGPNYGYTF. Written as DNA, the CDR3 is TGTGCCAGCAGTTTAACGGGGCCCAACTATGGCTACACCTTC.

This sequence joins TRBV7-9 and TRBJ2-1; D not resolved. Germline assignment: CDR1 SEHNR and CDR2 FQNEAQ (reference sequence). The ends were cut back, 5 bases at V and 8 bases at J, with 10 bases in the middle. The CDR3 contains 12 residues. This chain's CDR3 is CASSPVYDEQFF. CDR3 bases: TGTGCCAGCAGCCCTGTTTACGATGAGCAGTTCTTC.

This clonotype was observed a handful of times. J is TRBJ2-3 and V is TRBV5-4; 10 bases match TRBD2. The CDR3 totals 16 residues. The germline V gene has CDR1 SGHNT and CDR2 YYREEE (reference sequence). V dropped 0 bases and J dropped 3; count of bases not matched to a gene: 4. CDR3 nucleotides: TGTGCCAGCAGCTTGGCCGTTAGCGGGGGGACAGATACGCAGTATTTT. Protein sequence: CASSLAVSGGTDTQYF.

The chain links TRBV29-1 to TRBJ2-6; tentatively, D is TRBD1 or TRBD2 (5 bases each). With 5 bases removed from V and 0 bases from J, the gap between germline ends came to 11 bases. Germline CDR1 and CDR2: SQVTM and ANQGSEA. The CDR3 consists of 15 residues. The CDR3 reads CSVRGVSSGANVLTF. The CDR3 DNA reads as TGCAGCGTTCGAGGGGTTAGCTCTGGGGCCAACGTCCTGACTTTC. Using reference TRBV29-1 and TRBJ2-6 for the parts outside the CDR3, the full variable domain is SAVISQKPSRDICQRGTSLTIQCQVDSQVTMMFWYRQQPGQSLTLIATANQGSEATYESGFVIDKFPISRPNLTFSTLTVSNMSPEDSSIYLCSVRGVSSGANVLTFGAGSRLTVL.

This clonotype came up many times. The chain joins TRBV20-1 to TRBJ2-1, with 7 bases matching TRBD2. The CDR3 loop spans 13 amino acids. Per the germline V gene, CDR1 is DFQATT and CDR2 is SNEGSKA (reference sequence). Trimming cost V 3 bases and J 10 bases; bases outside gene matches: 9. CDR3 in amino acids: CSASPPGGGEQFF. Here the CDR3 DNA reads TGCAGTGCTAGCCCCCCGGGCGGGGGAGAGCAGTTCTTC.

This clonotype was counted a few times. The chain has TRBV29-1 and TRBJ1-2; no firm D call. CDR3 size: 14 residues. V was clipped by 4 bases and J by 0 bases, with 12 bases between them. The germline V gene encodes CDR1 SQVTM and CDR2 ANQGSEA. The CDR3 spells CSVVQANANYGYTF. The CDR3 DNA is TGCAGCGTTGTCCAGGCGAACGCTAACTATGGCTACACCTTC. Looking up the rest from reference TRBV29-1 and TRBJ1-2 gives the full variable domain: SAVISQKPSRDICQRGTSLTIQCQVDSQVTMMFWYRQQPGQSLTLIATANQGSEATYESGFVIDKFPISRPNLTFSTLTVSNMSPEDSSIYLCSVVQANANYGYTFGSGTRLTVV.

The chain combines TRBV19 with TRBJ2-1; D is possibly TRBD2 (6 bases). Trimming stripped 3 bases from V and 5 bases from J, with 17 bases between. The CDR3 is 16 amino acids. Germline V CDR1 and CDR2: LNHDA, SQIVND (reference sequence). CDR3 sequence (DNA): TGTGCCAGTAGTATCTGGACTAACCCTCCCCACAATGAGCAGTTCTTC. Translating it yields CASSIWTNPPHNEQFF. The variable domain in full, with the rest retrieved from reference TRBV19 and TRBJ2-1, is DGGITQSPKYLFRKEGQNVTLSCEQNLNHDAMYWYRQDPGQGLRLIYYSQIVNDFQKGDIAEGYSVSREKKESFPLTVTSAQKNPTAFYLCASSIWTNPPHNEQFFGPGTRLTVL.

This clonotype has just a few counts. This chain joins TRBV12-5 and TRBJ2-3; D might be TRBD1 (5 bases). Germline lookup yields CDR1 LGHNT and CDR2 FRNRAP. The CDR3 has 13 amino acids. V lost 6 bases and J 5 bases, leaving 12 bases between the germline ends. CDR3 sequence (DNA): TGTGCTAGTGGATCCTCGACAGAAGATACGCAGTATTTT. Translated, it gives CASGSSTEDTQYF.

This clonotype has a handful of counts. This chain uses TRBV2 with TRBJ2-5; D may be TRBD2 (5 bases). The CDR3 sequence is 12 residues long. Germline CDR1 is SNHLY and CDR2 is FYNNEI. V shed 6 bases and J shed 5 bases, with 10 bases lying between them. CDR3 nucleotide sequence: TGTGCCAGCAGCGGGGAGAGGGAGACCCAGTACTTC. This translates into CASSGERETQYF.

This clonotype was picked up a small number of times. The chain combines TRBV5-5 with TRBJ2-3; possibly TRBD1 for D (5 bases). The length of the CDR3 is 14 residues. The V gene's germline CDR1 is SGHKS and CDR2 YYEKEE (reference sequence). The V and J ends lost 4 bases and 3 bases respectively, with 12 bases between them. CDR3 nucleotides: TGTGCCAGCAGCGTCAGGGTCGGGACAGATACGCAGTATTTT. It translates to CASSVRVGTDTQYF.

This clonotype occurred a few times. The chain links TRBV13 to TRBJ2-1; D may be TRBD1 (5 bases). V was shortened by 7 bases and J by 0 bases, with 16 bases between the two germline ends. Germline CDR1 and CDR2: PRHDT and FYEKMQ (reference sequence). The CDR3 totals 16 residues. CDR3 DNA sequence: TGTGCCAGCACCGTAGGGGCGAGGAGCTCCTACAATGAGCAGTTCTTC. This gives the protein CASTVGARSSYNEQFF.

The V and J genes are TRBV28 and TRBJ2-6, with 11 bases that match TRBD2. CDR3 length equals 17 residues. With V trimmed by 8 bases and J by 1 base, 7 bases remained unmatched. Germline lookup yields CDR1 MDHEN and CDR2 SYDVKM. The CDR3: CASRTSGGLSGANVLTF. The DNA of the CDR3 is TGTGCCAGCCGAACTAGCGGGGGACTTTCTGGGGCCAACGTCCTGACTTTC.

This clonotype was picked up a small number of times. This sequence joins TRBV29-1 and TRBJ2-5, with D perhaps matching TRBD2 (6 bases). The CDR3 is made up of 12 amino acids. The V and J ends lost 2 bases and 7 bases respectively, with 11 bases between them. Germline V gene sequence: CDR1 SQVTM, CDR2 ANQGSEA. The CDR3: CSVEPGEWTQYF. The CDR3 bases are TGCAGCGTTGAACCGGGGGAGTGGACCCAGTACTTC.

A few counts support this clonotype. The rearrangement links TRBV29-1 to TRBJ1-4; no clear D. This CDR3 is built from 13 residues. CDR1 and CDR2 from the germline V gene are SQVTM and ANQGSEA. The V gene lost 2 bases and the J gene lost 11 bases, with 15 bases spanning the gap. This CDR3 reads CSVETGGLGKLFF. In DNA, the CDR3 is TGCAGCGTTGAAACCGGTGGACTGGGGAAACTGTTTTTT.

The rearrangement joins TRBV27 to TRBJ2-7, with D tentatively TRBD1 or TRBD2 (6 bases each). The length of the CDR3 is 13 residues. Germline CDR1 and CDR2: MNHEY and SMNVEV (reference sequence). Trimming shortened V by 8 bases and J by 5 bases, and 16 bases separated the two germline ends. The CDR3 DNA reads as TGTGCCAGCTCGCCGGGGGCCCCGGACGAGCAGTACTTC. It encodes CASSPGAPDEQYF.

The chain couples TRBV6-2 or TRBV6-3 to TRBJ2-5, with a tentative D call TRBD1 (5 bases). V was clipped by 2 bases and J by 2 bases, with 9 bases between them. The CDR3 extends over 14 amino acids. Germline CDR1 is MNHEY and CDR2 is SVGEGT. CDR3 sequence: CASSYLTGQETQYF. In DNA, the CDR3 is TGTGCCAGCAGTTACCTAACAGGTCAAGAGACCCAGTACTTC.

The V call is TRBV27, the J call TRBJ1-1, with D uncertain. Per germline, CDR1 MNHEY and CDR2 SMNVEV (reference sequence). The CDR3 runs 13 residues. The germline V and J ends were trimmed by 5 bases and 5 bases, with 12 bases remaining between them. CDR3 nucleotides: TGTGCCAGCAGTCTTCAGGCACGAACTGAAGCTTTCTTT. This gives the protein CASSLQARTEAFF.